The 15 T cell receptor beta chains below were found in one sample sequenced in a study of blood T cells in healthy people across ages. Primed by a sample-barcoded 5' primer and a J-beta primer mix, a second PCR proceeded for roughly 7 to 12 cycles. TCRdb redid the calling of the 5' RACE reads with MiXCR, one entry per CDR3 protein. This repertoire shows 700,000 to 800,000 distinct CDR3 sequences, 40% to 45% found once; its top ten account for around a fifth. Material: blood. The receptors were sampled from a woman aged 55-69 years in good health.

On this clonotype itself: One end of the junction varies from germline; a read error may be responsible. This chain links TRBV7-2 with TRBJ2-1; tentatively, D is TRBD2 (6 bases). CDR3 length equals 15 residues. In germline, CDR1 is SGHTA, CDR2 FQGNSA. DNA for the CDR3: TGTGCCAGCAGCTACGACGGGGCTGGGGGGAATGAGCGGTTCTTC. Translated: CASSYDGAGGNERFF.

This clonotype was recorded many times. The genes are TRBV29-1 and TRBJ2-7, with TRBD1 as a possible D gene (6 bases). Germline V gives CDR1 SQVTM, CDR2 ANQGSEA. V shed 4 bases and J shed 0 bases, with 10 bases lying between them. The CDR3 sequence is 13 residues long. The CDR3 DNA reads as TGCAGCGTTGTTGACAGGAGCTCCTACGAGCAGTACTTC. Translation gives CSVVDRSSYEQYF.

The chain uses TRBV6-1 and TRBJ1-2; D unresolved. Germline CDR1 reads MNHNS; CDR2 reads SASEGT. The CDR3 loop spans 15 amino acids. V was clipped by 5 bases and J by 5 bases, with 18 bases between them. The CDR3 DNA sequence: TGTGCCAGCAGTCCTACCCGGCAGTCTATTTATGGCTACACCTTC. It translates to CASSPTRQSIYGYTF.

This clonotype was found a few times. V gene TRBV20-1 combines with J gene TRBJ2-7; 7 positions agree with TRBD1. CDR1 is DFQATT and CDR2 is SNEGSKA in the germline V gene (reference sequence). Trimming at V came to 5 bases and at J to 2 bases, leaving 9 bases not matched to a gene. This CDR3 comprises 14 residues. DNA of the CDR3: TGCAGTGCTCCGCTGACAGGGCGGCCCTACGAGCAGTACTTC. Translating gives CSAPLTGRPYEQYF.

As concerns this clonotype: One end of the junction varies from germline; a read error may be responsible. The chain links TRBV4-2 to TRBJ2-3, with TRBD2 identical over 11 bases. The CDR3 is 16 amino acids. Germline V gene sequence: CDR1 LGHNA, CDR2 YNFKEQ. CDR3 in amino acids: CASSQLAGGSTDTRYF. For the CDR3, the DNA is TGTGCCAGCAGCCAACTAGCGGGGGGTAGCACAGATACGCGGTATTTT.

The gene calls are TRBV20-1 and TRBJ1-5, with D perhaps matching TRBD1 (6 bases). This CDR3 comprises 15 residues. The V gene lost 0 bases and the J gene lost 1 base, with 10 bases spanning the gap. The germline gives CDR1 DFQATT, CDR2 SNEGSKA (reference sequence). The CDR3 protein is CSARDLQGSNQPQHF. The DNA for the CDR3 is TGCAGTGCTAGAGACCTACAGGGCAGCAATCAGCCCCAGCATTTT.

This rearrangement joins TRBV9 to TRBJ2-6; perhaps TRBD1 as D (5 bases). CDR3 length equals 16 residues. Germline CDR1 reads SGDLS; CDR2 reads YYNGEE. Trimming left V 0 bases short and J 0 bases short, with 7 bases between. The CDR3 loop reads CASSVDRGSGANVLTF. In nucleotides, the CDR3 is TGTGCCAGCAGCGTAGATAGGGGCTCTGGGGCCAACGTCCTGACTTTC.

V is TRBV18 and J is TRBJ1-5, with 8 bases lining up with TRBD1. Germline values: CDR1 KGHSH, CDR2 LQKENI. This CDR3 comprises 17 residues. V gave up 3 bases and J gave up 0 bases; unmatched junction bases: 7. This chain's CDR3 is CASSPATGGNSNQPQHF. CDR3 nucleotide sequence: TGTGCCAGCTCACCGGCCACAGGGGGGAATAGCAATCAGCCCCAGCATTTT.

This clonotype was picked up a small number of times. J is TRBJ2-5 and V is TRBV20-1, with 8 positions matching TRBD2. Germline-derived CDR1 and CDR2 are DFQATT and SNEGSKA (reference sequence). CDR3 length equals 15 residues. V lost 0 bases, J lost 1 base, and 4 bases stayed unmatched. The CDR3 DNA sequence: TGCAGTGCTAGAGATCCCCGGGGGGGCCAAGAGACCCAGTACTTC. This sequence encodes CSARDPRGGQETQYF.

In nucleotides, the CDR3 is TGCAGTGCTAGTCCCCGGGATGGGCGGGATACGCAGTATTTT. This codes for CSASPRDGRDTQYF. The chain has TRBV20-1 and TRBJ2-3; maybe TRBD2 (5 bases). CDR1 and CDR2 from the germline V gene are DFQATT and SNEGSKA (reference sequence). Between the trimmed V and J ends, which lost 3 bases and 6 bases, there was a span of 16 bases. This CDR3 has 14 residues.

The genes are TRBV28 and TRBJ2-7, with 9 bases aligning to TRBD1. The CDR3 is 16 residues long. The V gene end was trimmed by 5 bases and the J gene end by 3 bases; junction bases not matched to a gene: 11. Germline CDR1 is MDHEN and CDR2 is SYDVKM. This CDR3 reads CASSIPGTGSGYEQYF. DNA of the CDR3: TGTGCCAGCAGTATTCCCGGGACAGGGTCGGGCTACGAGCAGTACTTC. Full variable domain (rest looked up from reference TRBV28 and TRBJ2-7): DVKVTQSSRYLVKRTGEKVFLECVQDMDHENMFWYRQDPGLGLRLIYFSYDVKMKEKGDIPEGYSVSREKKERFSLILESASTNQTSMYLCASSIPGTGSGYEQYFGPGTRLTVT.

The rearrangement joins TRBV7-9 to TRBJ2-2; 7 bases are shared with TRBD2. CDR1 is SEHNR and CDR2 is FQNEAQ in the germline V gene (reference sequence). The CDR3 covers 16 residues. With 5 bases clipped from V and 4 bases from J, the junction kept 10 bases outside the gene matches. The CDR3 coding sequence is TGTGCCAGCAGCAGAGACCTAACTAGCGTCACCGGGGAGCTGTTTTTT. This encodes CASSRDLTSVTGELFF. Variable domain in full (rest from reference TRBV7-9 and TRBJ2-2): DTGVSQNPRHKITKRGQNVTFRCDPISEHNRLYWYRQTLGQGPEFLTYFQNEAQLEKSRLLSDRFSAERPKGSFSTLEIQRTEQGDSAMYLCASSRDLTSVTGELFFGEGSRLTVL.

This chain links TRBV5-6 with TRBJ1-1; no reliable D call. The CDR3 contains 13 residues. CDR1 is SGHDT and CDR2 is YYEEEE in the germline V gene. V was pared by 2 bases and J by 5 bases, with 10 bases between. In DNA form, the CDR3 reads TGTGCCAGCAGCTTTCCGGAGGGAACTGAAGCTTTCTTT. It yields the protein CASSFPEGTEAFF.

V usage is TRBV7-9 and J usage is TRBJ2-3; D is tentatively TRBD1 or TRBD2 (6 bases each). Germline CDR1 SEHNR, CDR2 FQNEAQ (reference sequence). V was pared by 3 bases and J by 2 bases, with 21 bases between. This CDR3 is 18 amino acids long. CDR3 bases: TGTGCCAGCAGCTTGGCTGAGTGGGGGGCTCCCCACACAGATACGCAGTATTTT. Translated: CASSLAEWGAPHTDTQYF.

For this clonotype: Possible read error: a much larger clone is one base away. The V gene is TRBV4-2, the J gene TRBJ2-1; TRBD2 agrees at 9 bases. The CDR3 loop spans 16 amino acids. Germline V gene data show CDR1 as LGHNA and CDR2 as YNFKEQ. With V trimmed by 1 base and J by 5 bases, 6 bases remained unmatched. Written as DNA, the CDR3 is TGTGCCAGCAGCCAAGGTAGCGGGAGTTCCCACAATGAGCAGTTCTTC. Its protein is CASSQGSGSSHNEQFF.